In its sample, the clone carrying this T cell receptor (beta chain) was seen many times. The antigen remains unidentified. In the library, individual cDNA molecules carried attached unique molecular identifiers. MiXCR, run by TCRdb on the 5' RACE reads, gives a single entry per CDR3 protein. The repertoire includes 80,000 to 95,000 distinct CDR3 sequences, around 14% of them detected once, and approximately 10% sits in the top ten. The CDR3 has 14 amino acids. Germline assignment: CDR1 MNHNY and CDR2 SVGAGI (reference sequence). V lost 0 bases, J lost 5 bases, and 10 bases lay in between. The sample originates from a study of early T cells in non-severe SARS-CoV-2 infection. Study results and caveats: VDJdb matching, biased toward anti-spike CD8 responses, missed private and CD4 specificities.

The gene calls are TRBV6-6 and TRBJ2-5, with D perhaps TRBD2 (5 bases). The TCR comes from an adult who was a healthcare worker with PCR-confirmed SARS-CoV-2 infection or an uninfected control (not recorded which). Sample: whole blood. Here the CDR3 reads CASSYSGLTETQYF. CDR3 bases: TGTGCCAGCAGTTACTCAGGACTCACGGAGACCCAGTACTTC.